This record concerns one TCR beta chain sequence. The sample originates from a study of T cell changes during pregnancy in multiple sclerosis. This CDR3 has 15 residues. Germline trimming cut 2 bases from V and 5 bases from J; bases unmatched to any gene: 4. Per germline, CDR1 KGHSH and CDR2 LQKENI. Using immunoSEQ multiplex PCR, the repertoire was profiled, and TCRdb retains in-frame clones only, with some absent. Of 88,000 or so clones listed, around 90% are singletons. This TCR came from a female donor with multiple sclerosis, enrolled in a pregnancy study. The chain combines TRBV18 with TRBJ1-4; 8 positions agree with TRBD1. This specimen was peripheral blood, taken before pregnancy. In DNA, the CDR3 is TGTGCCAGCTCACCAAGGACAGGGTTGAATGAAAAACTGTTTTTT. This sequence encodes CASSPRTGLNEKLFF.